This TCR beta chain is drawn from a study of lymphopenia after photon versus proton radiotherapy. Overall study results and limits: Photon-treated patients lost naive T cells and TCR diversity; proton-treated stayed stable.

The germline V and J ends were trimmed by 0 bases and 8 bases, with 10 bases remaining between them. The CDR3 spans 13 residues. CDR1 and CDR2 (germline): KGHSH, LQKENI. A note on this clone: Its antigen remains unknown.

Method: immunoSEQ multiplex PCR; TCRdb's copy keeps in-frame clones and lacks some. The sample consists of 65,000 to 85,000 clones, 92% of them appearing once. The sequence derives from a woman aged 40-49 years with cholangiocarcinoma. The rearrangement uses TRBV18 and TRBJ1-2; tentatively, D is TRBD1 (5 bases). Sequences were derived from peripheral blood, sampled from a patient treated with photon-based radiotherapy. DNA of the CDR3: TGTGCCAGCTCACCACCCACAGGTCCCGGCTACACCTTC. This encodes CASSPPTGPGYTF.